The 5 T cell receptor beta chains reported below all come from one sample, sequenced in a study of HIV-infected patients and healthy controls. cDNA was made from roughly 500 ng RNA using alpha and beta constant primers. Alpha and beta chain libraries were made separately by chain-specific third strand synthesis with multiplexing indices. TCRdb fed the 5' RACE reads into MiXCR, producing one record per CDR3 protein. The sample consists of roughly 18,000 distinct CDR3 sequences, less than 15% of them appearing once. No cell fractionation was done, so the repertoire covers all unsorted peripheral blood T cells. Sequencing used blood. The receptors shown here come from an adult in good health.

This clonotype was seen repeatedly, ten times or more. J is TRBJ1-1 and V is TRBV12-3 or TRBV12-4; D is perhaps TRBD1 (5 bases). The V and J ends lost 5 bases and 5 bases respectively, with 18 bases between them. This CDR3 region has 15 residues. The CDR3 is CASSTARGFGTEAFF. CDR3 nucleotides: TGTGCCAGCAGTACCGCCCGGGGCTTCGGGACTGAAGCTTTCTTT.

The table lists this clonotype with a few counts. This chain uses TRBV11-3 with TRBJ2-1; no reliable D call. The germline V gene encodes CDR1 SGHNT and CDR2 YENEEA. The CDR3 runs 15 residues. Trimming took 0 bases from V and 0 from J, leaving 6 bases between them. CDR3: CASSLEGSSYNEQFF. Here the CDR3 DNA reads TGTGCCAGCAGCTTAGAGGGTAGCTCCTACAATGAGCAGTTCTTC. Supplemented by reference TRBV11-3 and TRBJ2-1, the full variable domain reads EAGVVQSPRYKIIEKKQPVAFWCNPISGHNTLYWYLQNLGQGPELLIRYENEEAVDDSQLPKDRFSAERLKGVDSTLKIQPAELGDSAVYLCASSLEGSSYNEQFFGPGTRLTVL.

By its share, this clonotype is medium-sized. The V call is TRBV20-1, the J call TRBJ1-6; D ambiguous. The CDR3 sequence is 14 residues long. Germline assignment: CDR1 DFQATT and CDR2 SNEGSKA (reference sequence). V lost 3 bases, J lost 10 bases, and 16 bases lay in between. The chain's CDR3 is CSASFQDAGSPLHF. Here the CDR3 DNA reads TGCAGTGCTAGTTTCCAGGATGCTGGGTCACCCCTCCACTTT.

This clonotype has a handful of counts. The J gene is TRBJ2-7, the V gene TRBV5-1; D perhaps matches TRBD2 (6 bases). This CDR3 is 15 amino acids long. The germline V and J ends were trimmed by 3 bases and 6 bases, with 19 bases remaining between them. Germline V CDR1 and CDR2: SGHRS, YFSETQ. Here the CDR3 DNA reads TGCGCCAGCAGCTCCCGACCGGGCGGAGGGCTCGAGCAGTACTTC. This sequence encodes CASSSRPGGGLEQYF.

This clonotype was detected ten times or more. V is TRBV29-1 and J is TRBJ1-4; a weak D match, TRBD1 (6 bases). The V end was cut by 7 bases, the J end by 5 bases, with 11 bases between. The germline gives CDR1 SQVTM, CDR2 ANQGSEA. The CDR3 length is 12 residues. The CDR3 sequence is CSGGQLNEKLFF. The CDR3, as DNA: TGCAGCGGCGGACAGCTGAATGAAAAACTGTTTTTT. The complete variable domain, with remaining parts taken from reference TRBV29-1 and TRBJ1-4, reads SAVISQKPSRDICQRGTSLTIQCQVDSQVTMMFWYRQQPGQSLTLIATANQGSEATYESGFVIDKFPISRPNLTFSTLTVSNMSPEDSSIYLCSGGQLNEKLFFGSGTQLSVL.